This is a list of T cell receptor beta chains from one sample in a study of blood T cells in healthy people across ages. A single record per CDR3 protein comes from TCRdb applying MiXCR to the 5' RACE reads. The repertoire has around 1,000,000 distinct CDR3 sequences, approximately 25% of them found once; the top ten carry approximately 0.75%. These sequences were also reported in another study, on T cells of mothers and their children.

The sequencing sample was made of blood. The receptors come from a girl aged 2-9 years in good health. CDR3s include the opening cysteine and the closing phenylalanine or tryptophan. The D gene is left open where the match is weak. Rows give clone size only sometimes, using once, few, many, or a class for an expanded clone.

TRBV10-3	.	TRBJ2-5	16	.	TGTGCCATCAAGCCGACGTCAGGGTCGTACCAAGAGACCCAGTACTTC	CAIKPTSGSYQETQYF
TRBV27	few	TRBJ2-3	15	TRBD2	TGTGCCAGCAGTATAACAACGGGACTACTAGATACGCAGTATTTT	CASSITTGLLDTQYF
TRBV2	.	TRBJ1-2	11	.	TGTGCCAGCACTGTTTCGGGCCTCTCCACCTTC	CASTVSGLSTF
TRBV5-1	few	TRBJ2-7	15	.	TGCGCCAGCAGCTTGGGGCAGGGGATCCCCTACGAGCAGTACTTC	CASSLGQGIPYEQYF
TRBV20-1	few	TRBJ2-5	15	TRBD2	TGCAGTGCCCCCGAAACTAGCGGGGTAGGAGAGACCCAGTACTTC	CSAPETSGVGETQYF
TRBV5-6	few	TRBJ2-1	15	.	TGTGCCAGCAACTCGGTTGGGGGCTCCTACAATGAGCAGTTCTTC	CASNSVGGSYNEQFF
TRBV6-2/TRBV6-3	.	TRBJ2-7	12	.	TGTGCCAGCAGTTGGACAGCCCACGAGCAGTACTTC	CASSWTAHEQYF
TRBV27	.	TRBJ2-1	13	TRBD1	TGTGCCAGCAGTTTAACAGGGGTACATGAGCAGTTCTTC	CASSLTGVHEQFF
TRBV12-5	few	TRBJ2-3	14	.	TGTGCTAGTGGTTTTTCTAGCGACACAGATACGCAGTATTTT	CASGFSSDTDTQYF
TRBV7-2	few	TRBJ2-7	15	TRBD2	TGTGCCAGCAGCTCTCAGCGGGGAAGGGCCTACGAGCAGTACTTC	CASSSQRGRAYEQYF
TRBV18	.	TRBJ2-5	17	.	TGTGCCAGCTCTTACCTAGGCGGCCCCGGACGAAGGGAGACCCAGTACTTC	CASSYLGGPGRRETQYF
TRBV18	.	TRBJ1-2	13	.	TGTGCCAGCTCACCGAGAGGACGCTATGGCTACACCTTC	CASSPRGRYGYTF
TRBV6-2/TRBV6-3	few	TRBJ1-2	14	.	TGTGCCAGCAGCCAGGCCGGGACACTCTATGGCTACACCTTC	CASSQAGTLYGYTF
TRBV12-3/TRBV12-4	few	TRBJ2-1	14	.	TGTGCCAGCAGCCCCAGCCGTAGTTACAATGAGCAGCTCTTC	CASSPSRSYNEQLF
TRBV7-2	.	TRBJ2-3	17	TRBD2	TGTGCCAGCAGCTTAGGCCTCGGGACTAGCGGCACAGATACGCAGTATTTT	CASSLGLGTSGTDTQYF
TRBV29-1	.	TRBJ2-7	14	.	TGCAGCGTTGTACGGCAGCGTAGCTCTTACGAGCAGTACTTC	CSVVRQRSSYEQYF
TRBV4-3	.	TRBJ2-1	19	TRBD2	TGCGCCAGCAGCCAAGATGGTGTTTGGAGCGGGGGGGGCTACAATGAGCAGTTCTTC	CASSQDGVWSGGGYNEQFF
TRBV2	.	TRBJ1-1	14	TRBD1	TGTGCCAGCGGGACAGGGGTTATGAACACTGAAGCTTTCTTT	CASGTGVMNTEAFF
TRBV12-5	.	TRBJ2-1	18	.	TGTGCTAGTGGTGACGACCATGAGACTCGTTCCTCCTACAATGAGCAGTTCTTC	CASGDDHETRSSYNEQFF
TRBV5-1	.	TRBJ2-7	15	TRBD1	TGCGCCAGCAACCTATACCAGACAGGGGGGTACGAGCAGTACTTC	CASNLYQTGGYEQYF
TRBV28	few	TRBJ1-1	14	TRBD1	TGTGCCAGCAGTTTAACAGGGGCCACCACTGAAGCTTTCTTT	CASSLTGATTEAFF
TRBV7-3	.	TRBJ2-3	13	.	TGTGCCAGCAGCGAGCAGGTTTCAGATGCGCAGTATTTT	CASSEQVSDAQYF
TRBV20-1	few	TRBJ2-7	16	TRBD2	TGCAGTGCTAGACCTATAGCGGGGGCAACTGTCTACGAGCAGTACTTC	CSARPIAGATVYEQYF
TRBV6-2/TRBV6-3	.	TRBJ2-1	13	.	TGTGCCAGCAGTGTACAGGTTTACAATGAGCAGTTCTTC	CASSVQVYNEQFF
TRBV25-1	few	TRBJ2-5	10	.	TGTGCCAGCCACGGAGGGACCCAGTACTTC	CASHGGTQYF
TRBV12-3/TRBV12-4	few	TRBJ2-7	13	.	TGTGCCAGCAGTCAGACAAGGTCCTACGAGCAGTACTTC	CASSQTRSYEQYF
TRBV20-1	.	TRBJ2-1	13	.	TGCAGTGCTAGTCGGGATGCTTACAATGAGCAGTTCTTC	CSASRDAYNEQFF
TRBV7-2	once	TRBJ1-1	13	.	TGTGCCAGCAGCTTATTTTTCGGGGCTGAAGCTTTCTTT	CASSLFFGAEAFF
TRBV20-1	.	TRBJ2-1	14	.	TGCAGTGCTCCGGACTACCGAGTCTACAATGAGCAGTTCTTC	CSAPDYRVYNEQFF
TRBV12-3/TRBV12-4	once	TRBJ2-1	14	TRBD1	TGTGCCAGCGGAGAGACAGGGTCCTACAATGAGCAGTTCTTC	CASGETGSYNEQFF
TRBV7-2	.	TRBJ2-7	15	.	TGTGCCAGCAGCTTAGTGGATCCCCTTCCCTACGAGCAGTACTTC	CASSLVDPLPYEQYF
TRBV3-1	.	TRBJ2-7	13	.	TGTGCCAGCAGCCAAGGCAGGTCCATCGAGCAGTACTTC	CASSQGRSIEQYF
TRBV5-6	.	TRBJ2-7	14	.	TGTGCCAGCAGCTCGCTCGGGGTGGGGGACGAGCAGTACTTC	CASSSLGVGDEQYF
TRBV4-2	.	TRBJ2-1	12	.	TGTGCCAGCAGCCAAGGCATCGGTGAGCAGCTCTTC	CASSQGIGEQLF
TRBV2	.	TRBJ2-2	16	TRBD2	TGTGCCAGCACTGCCCTAGCGGGAGTAGTTCCCGGGGAGCTGTTTTTT	CASTALAGVVPGELFF
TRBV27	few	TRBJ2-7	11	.	TGTGCCAGCAGGGCCCACTACGAGCAGTACTTC	CASRAHYEQYF
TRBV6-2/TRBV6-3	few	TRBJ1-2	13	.	TGTGCCAGCAGTTACGCGACGATCGATGGCTACACCTTC	CASSYATIDGYTF